The clone carrying this TCR beta chain has just one count. V lost 5 bases to trimming and J lost 0 bases, with 26 bases between them. The CDR3 is made up of 21 amino acids. Germline V gene sequence: CDR1 MNHEY, CDR2 SMNVEV (reference sequence). The data belong to a study of blood T cell repertoires in COVID-19. Study as a whole: Acute and convalescent COVID-19 samples came from the United States, Italy and Spain. Sources were T cells, B-cell-depleted T cells, or PBMCs; the material itself was cDNA or gDNA.

Original processing notes: For nucleated cells, counts were estimated from reference gene primer amplification. Repertoires were generated with immunoSEQ multiplex PCR, while TCRdb's copy carries only in-frame clones and drops some. V, J and clone size are taken as reported in that table, and D and trimming were inferred from the DNA itself. The sample comprises about 260,000 clones, more than 80% of which are singletons, and approximately 3.3% rests with the top ten. V is TRBV27 and J is TRBJ2-6, with D hard to call. The sequence derives from a woman in her thirties or forties with acute or convalescent COVID-19. Sequences were obtained from peripheral blood. The CDR3 loop is CASSPISRAGSLRSGANVLTF. The CDR3 nucleotides are TGTGCCAGCAGTCCCATATCCAGAGCAGGTTCACTCCGCTCTGGGGCCAACGTCCTGACTTTC.